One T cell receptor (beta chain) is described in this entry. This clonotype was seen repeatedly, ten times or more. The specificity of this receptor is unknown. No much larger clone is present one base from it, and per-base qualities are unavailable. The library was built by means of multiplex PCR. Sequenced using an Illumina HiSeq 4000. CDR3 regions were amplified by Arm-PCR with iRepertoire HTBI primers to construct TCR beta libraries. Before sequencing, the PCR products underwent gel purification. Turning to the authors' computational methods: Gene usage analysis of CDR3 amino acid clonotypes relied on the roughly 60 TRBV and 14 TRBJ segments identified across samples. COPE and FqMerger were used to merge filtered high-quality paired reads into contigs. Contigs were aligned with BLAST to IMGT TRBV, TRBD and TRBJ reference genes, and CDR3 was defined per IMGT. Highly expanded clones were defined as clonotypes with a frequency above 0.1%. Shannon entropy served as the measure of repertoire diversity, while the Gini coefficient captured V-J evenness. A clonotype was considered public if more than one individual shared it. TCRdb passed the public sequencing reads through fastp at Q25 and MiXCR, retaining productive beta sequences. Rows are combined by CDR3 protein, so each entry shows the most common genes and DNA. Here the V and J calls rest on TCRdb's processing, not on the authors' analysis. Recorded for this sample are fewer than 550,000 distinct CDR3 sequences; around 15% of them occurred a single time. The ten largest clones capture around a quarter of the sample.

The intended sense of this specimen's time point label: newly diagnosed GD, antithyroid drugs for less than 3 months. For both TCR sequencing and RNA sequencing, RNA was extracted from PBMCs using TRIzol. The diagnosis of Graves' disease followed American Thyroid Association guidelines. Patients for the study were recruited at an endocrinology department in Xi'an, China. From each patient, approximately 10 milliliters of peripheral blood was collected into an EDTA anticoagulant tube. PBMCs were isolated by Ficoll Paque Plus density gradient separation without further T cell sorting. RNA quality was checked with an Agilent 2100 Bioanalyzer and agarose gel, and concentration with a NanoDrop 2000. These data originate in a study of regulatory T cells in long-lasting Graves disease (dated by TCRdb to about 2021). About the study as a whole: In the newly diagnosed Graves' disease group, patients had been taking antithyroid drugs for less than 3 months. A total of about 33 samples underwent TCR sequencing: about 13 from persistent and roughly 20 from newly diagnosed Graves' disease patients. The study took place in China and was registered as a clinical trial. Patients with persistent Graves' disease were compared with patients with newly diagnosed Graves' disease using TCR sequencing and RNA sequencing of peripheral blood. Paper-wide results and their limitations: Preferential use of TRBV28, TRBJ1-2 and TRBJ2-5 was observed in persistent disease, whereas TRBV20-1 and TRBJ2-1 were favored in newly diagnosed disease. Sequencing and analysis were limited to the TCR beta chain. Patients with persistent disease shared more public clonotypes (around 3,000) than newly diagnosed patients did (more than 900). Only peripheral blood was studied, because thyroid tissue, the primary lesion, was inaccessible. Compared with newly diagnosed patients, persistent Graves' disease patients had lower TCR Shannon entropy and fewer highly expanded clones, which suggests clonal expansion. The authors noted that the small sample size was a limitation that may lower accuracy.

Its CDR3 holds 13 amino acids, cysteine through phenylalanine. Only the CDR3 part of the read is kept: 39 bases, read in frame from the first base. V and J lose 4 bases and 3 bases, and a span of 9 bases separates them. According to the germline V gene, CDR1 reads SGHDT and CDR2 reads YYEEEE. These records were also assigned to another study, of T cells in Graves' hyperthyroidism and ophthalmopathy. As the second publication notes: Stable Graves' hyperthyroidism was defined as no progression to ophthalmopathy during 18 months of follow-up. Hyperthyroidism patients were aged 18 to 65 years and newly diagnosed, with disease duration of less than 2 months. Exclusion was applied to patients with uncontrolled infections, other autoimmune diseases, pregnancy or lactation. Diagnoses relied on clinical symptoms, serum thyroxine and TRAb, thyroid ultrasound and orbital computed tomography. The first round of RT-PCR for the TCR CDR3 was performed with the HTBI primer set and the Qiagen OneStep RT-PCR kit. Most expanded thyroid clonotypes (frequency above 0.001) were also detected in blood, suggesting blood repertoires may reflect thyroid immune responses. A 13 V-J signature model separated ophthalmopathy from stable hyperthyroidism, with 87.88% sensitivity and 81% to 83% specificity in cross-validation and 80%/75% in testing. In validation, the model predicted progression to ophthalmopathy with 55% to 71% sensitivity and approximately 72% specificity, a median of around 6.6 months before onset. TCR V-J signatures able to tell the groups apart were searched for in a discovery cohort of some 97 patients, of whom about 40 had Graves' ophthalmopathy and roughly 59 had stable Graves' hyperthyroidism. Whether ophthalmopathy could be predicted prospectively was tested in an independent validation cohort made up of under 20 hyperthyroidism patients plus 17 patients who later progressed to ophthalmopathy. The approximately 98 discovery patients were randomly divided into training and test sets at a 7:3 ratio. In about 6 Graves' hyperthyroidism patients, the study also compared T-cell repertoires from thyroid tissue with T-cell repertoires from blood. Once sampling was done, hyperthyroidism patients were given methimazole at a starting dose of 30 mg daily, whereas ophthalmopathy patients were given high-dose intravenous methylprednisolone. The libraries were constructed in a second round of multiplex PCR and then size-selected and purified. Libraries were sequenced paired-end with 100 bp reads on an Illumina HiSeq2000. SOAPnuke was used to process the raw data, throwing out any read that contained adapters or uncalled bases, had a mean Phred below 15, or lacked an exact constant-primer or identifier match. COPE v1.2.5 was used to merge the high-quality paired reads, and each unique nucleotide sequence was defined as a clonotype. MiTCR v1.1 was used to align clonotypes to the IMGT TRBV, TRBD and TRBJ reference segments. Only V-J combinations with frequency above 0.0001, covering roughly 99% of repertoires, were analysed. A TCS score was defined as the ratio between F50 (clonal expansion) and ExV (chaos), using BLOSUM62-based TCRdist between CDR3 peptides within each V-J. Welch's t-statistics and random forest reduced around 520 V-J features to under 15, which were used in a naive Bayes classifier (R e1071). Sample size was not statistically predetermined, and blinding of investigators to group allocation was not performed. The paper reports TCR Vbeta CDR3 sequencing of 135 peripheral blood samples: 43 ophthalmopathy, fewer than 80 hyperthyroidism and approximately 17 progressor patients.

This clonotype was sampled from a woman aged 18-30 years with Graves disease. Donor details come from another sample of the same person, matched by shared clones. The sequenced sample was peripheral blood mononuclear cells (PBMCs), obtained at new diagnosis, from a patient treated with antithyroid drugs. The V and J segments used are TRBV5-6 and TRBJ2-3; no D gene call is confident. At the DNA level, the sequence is TGTGCCAGCAGCCGTGGGAAGACAGATACGCAGTATTTT. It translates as CASSRGKTDTQYF.